A selection of T cell receptor beta chains follows, all from one sample in a study of shared clonotypes between healthy human individuals. The table came from immunoSEQ multiplex PCR; TCRdb's copy has only in-frame clones and leaves some out. The sample records just over 2,000,000 clones, about 95% being singletons. Sequenced sample: naive CD8+ T cells sorted from blood. The source is a young man in good health. CDR3s leave out the opening cysteine and the closing phenylalanine or tryptophan. Each record gives: J gene, V gene, CDR3 protein.

TRBJ2-5 TRBV4-1 ASKEGVWQETQY
TRBJ2-7 TRBV9 ASSVGGGAAYEQY
TRBJ2-2 TRBV5-8 ASSLTVKLNTGELF
TRBJ2-5 TRBV27 ASSFRSGETQY
TRBJ1-2 TRBV30 AQTPRVGYYGYT
TRBJ2-1 TRBV25-1 ASSPQTSGTGNEQF
TRBJ2-7 TRBV2 ASTGKGQGWDEQY
TRBJ2-1 TRBV29-1 SVEDVRGGEQF
TRBJ2-7 TRBV5-6 ASSWDRGTYEQY
TRBJ2-2 TRBV19 ASSARLAPGELF
TRBJ2-2 TRBV29-1 SVIAPGQGGTGELF
TRBJ2-1 TRBV7-6 ASSFGGYGNEQF
TRBJ1-1 TRBV2 ASSEGLTLNTEAF
TRBJ2-1 TRBV10-2 ASSEREGGFNEQF
TRBJ1-1 TRBV7-8 ASSLLQAAEAF
TRBJ1-6 TRBV5-6 ATPRAYNSPLH